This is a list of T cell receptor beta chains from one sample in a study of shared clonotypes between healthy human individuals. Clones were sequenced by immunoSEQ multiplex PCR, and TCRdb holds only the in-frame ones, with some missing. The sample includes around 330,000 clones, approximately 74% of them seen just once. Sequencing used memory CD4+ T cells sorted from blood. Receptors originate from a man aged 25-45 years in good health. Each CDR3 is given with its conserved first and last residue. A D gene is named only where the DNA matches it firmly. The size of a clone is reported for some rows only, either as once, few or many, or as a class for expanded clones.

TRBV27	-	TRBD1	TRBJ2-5	CASQPSGGETQYF	TGTGCCAGCCAACCGTCAGGGGGCGAGACCCAGTACTTC
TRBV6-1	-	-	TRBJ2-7	CASRPYTGDYEQYF	TGTGCCAGCAGACCTTATACTGGAGACTACGAGCAGTACTTC
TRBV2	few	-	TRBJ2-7	CASSAGSSFYEQYF	TGTGCCAGCAGTGCAGGGTCCTCGTTTTACGAGCAGTACTTC
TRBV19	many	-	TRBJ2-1	CASRGNSYNEQFF	TGTGCCAGCAGGGGAAACTCCTACAATGAGCAGTTCTTC
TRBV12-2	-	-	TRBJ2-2	CASQSGTGGTGELFF	TGTGCAAGTCAGAGCGGAACCGGGGGGACCGGGGAGCTGTTTTTT
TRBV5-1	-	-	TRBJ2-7	CASSPSPSAGRSEQYF	TGCGCCAGCAGCCCCTCTCCATCCGCCGGTCGTTCGGAGCAGTACTTC
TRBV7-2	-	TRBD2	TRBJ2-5	CASSSRTGSTSGIQETQYF	TGTGCCAGCAGCTCGAGGACAGGATCGACTAGCGGGATACAAGAGACCCAGTACTTC
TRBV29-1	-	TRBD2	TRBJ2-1	CSVELAGFYNEQFF	TGCAGCGTTGAGCTAGCGGGGTTCTACAATGAGCAGTTCTTC
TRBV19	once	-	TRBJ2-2	CASSIEGVATGELFF	TGTGCCAGTAGTATTGAAGGGGTAGCCACCGGGGAGCTGTTTTTT
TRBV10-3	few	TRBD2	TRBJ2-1	CAISGDGVGGSSEQFF	TGTGCCATCAGTGGTGATGGGGTCGGCGGGAGTAGTGAGCAGTTCTTC
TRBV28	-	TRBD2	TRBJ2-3	CASSSTSGRTDTQYF	TGTGCCAGCAGTTCTACAAGCGGGAGGACAGATACGCAGTATTTT
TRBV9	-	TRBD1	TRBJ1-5	CASSVSGQENQPQHF	TGTGCCAGCAGCGTCTCGGGACAGGAAAATCAGCCCCAGCATTTT
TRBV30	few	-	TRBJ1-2	CAWKGGTTYGYTF	TGTGCCTGGAAGGGGGGTACTACTTATGGCTACACCTTC
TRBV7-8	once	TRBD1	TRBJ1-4	CASSGAYRGSGEKLFF	TGTGCCAGCAGCGGAGCCTACAGGGGGTCGGGTGAAAAACTGTTTTTT
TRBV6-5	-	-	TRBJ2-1	CASSYGGRLYNEQFF	TGTGCCAGCAGTTACGGGGGCAGGTTATACAATGAGCAGTTCTTC
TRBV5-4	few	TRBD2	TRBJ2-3	CASSLGSGKADTQYF	TGTGCCAGCAGCTTGGGTAGCGGGAAGGCAGATACGCAGTATTTT
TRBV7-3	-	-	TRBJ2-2	CASSRGGTTNTGELFF	TGTGCCAGCAGCCGAGGGGGGACCACGAACACCGGGGAGCTGTTTTTT
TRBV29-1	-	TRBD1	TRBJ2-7	CSVSGQGNEQYF	TGCAGCGTTTCGGGACAGGGCAACGAGCAGTACTTC
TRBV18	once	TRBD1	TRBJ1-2	CASSPSRGDYGYTF	TGTGCCAGCTCACCCAGCAGGGGGGACTATGGCTACACCTTC
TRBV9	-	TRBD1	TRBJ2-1	CASSVGQGRNEQFF	TGTGCCAGCAGCGTCGGACAGGGCAGAAATGAGCAGTTCTTC
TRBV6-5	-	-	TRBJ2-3	CASSYGGVITDTQYF	TGTGCCAGCAGTTACGGGGGAGTGATCACAGATACGCAGTATTTT
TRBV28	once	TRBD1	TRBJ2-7	CASSLFVTGGNEQYF	TGTGCCAGCAGTTTATTCGTGACAGGGGGGAACGAGCAGTACTTC
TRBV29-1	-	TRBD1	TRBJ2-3	CSVRQGANTDTQYF	TGCAGCGTTAGACAGGGGGCTAACACAGATACGCAGTATTTT
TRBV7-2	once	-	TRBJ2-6	CASTERGGANVLTF	TGTGCCAGCACAGAGCGTGGTGGGGCCAACGTCCTGACTTTC
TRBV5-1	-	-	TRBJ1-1	CASRLTEWNTEAFF	TGCGCCAGCAGATTGACTGAGTGGAACACTGAAGCTTTCTTT
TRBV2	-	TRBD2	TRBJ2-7	CASSQGPPGLANTYEQYF	TGTGCCAGCAGCCAAGGACCCCCGGGACTAGCGAACACCTACGAGCAGTACTTC
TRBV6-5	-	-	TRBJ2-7	CASSYSSGGEQYF	TGTGCCAGCAGTTACTCGTCTGGGGGCGAGCAGTACTTC
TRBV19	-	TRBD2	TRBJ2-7	CASSQRDYPLYEQYF	TGTGCCAGTAGTCAGCGGGACTACCCCCTCTACGAGCAGTACTTC
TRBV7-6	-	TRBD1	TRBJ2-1	CASSQWTGSNEQFF	TGTGCCAGCAGCCAATGGACAGGTTCTAATGAGCAGTTCTTC
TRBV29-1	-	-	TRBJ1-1	CSVSGVGTEAFF	TGCAGCGTTTCAGGGGTTGGGACTGAAGCTTTCTTT
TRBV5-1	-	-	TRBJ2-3	CASSLVPASTDTQYF	TGCGCCAGCAGCTTGGTGCCTGCTAGCACAGATACGCAGTATTTT
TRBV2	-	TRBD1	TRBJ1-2	CASSFDTGTVNYGYTF	TGTGCCAGCTCATTTGATACCGGGACAGTAAACTATGGCTACACCTTC
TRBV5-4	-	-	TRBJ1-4	CASSPGAAYEKLFF	TGTGCCAGCAGCCCCGGGGCGGCCTATGAAAAACTGTTTTTT
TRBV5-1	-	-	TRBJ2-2	CASSLDVGAGELFF	TGCGCCAGCAGCTTGGACGTGGGTGCGGGGGAGCTGTTTTTT
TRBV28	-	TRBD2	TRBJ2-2	CASSGTSGYTGELFF	TGTGCCAGCAGTGGGACTAGCGGGTACACCGGGGAGCTGTTTTTT
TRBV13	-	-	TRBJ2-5	CASSPGRGTQYF	TGTGCCAGCAGCCCCGGCCGTGGGACCCAGTACTTC
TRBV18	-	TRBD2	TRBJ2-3	CASSRRTSGGDTQYF	TGTGCCAGCTCACGGCGGACTAGCGGGGGCGATACGCAGTATTTT
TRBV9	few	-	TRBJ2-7	CASSVGPDVNSYEQYF	TGTGCCAGCAGCGTCGGGCCCGACGTTAACTCCTACGAGCAGTACTTC
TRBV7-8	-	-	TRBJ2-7	CASSPDRRSYEQYF	TGTGCCAGCAGCCCAGACAGGAGATCCTACGAGCAGTACTTC
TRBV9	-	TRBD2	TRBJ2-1	CASSVLTGTRYNEQFF	TGTGCCAGCAGCGTCCTGACCGGGACTAGGTACAATGAGCAGTTCTTC
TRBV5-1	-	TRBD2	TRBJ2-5	CASSPNESGRRETQYF	TGCGCCAGCAGCCCTAACGAGAGCGGGAGGAGAGAGACCCAGTACTTC
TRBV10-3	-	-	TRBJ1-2	CAISEPGHSNYGYTF	TGTGCCATCAGTGAGCCGGGACACAGTAACTATGGCTACACCTTC
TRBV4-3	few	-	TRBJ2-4	CASSQDAWGENIQYF	TGCGCCAGCAGCCAAGATGCCTGGGGGGAAAACATTCAGTACTTC
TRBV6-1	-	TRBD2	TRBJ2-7	CASRRTSGNYEQYF	TGTGCCAGCAGGAGGACTAGCGGGAATTACGAGCAGTACTTC
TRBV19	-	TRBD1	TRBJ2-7	CASRWDRGSEQYF	TGTGCCAGTAGGTGGGACAGGGGATCCGAGCAGTACTTC
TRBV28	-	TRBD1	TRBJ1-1	CASTDPARDRGAFF	TGTGCCAGCACCGATCCGGCGAGAGACAGGGGAGCTTTCTTT
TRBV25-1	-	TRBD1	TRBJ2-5	CASNQGAHPPQETQYF	TGTGCCAGCAACCAGGGGGCCCACCCTCCCCAAGAGACCCAGTACTTC
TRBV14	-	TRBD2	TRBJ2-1	CASSRLAGIHTNEQFF	TGTGCCAGCAGCAGACTAGCGGGGATCCACACGAATGAGCAGTTCTTC
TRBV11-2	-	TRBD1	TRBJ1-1	CASSLRDRSMNTEAFF	TGTGCCAGCAGCTTACGGGACAGGTCCATGAACACTGAAGCTTTCTTT